These 32 T cell receptor beta chains share one sample of origin, sequenced in a study of radiotherapy plus CTLA-4 blockade in lung cancer (dated by TCRdb to 2017 to 2018). Library construction relied on the immunoSEQ multiplex PCR assay. Here the immuneACCESS table is served through TCRdb, limited to in-frame sequences with V and J called. Missing clones are a known gap in these copies; in checked studies unresolved V genes cover under half, and the rest lacks a known reason. Recorded for this sample are about 110,000 clones; approximately 77% of them occurred a single time. The top ten clonotypes cover about 3.3% of the sample. This specimen consisted of peripheral blood, obtained from a patient treated with radiotherapy plus ipilimumab. These receptors came from a human donor with non-small cell lung cancer that progressed on radiotherapy plus ipilimumab. Some clones in this sample may be carry-over from other donors' samples.

V gene TRBV5-6 combines with J gene TRBJ1-2; TRBD1 matches at 8 bases. Per the germline V gene, CDR1 is SGHDT and CDR2 is YYEEEE. J was trimmed by 5 bases and V by 0 bases; bases with no gene match: 6. The CDR3 spans 15 residues. CDR3 residues: CASSLDPTGGYGYTF. The DNA of the CDR3 is TGTGCCAGCAGCTTGGATCCCACAGGGGGGTATGGCTACACCTTC.

The chain carries TRBV14 and TRBJ1-6; 7 nucleotides agree with TRBD1. V trimming: 2 bases; J trimming: 9 bases; junction bases outside the gene matches: 7. Germline CDR1 SGHDN, CDR2 FVKESK. The CDR3 is 15 amino acids. For the CDR3, the DNA is TGTGCCAGCAGCCAATACCGGGACAGCTTTTCACCCCTCCACTTT. Translated, it gives CASSQYRDSFSPLHF.

This clone was observed once. The rearrangement links TRBV18 to TRBJ2-2, with 12 bases that match TRBD2. The CDR3 is made up of 16 amino acids. Per germline, CDR1 KGHSH and CDR2 LQKENI. The V segment lost 3 bases and the J segment 7 bases; nucleotides outside the gene matches: 6. This CDR3 is CASSPPSGGAGGELFF. The CDR3 DNA is TGTGCCAGCTCACCCCCTAGCGGGGGGGCAGGCGGGGAGCTGTTTTTT. The full variable domain, rest sourced from reference TRBV18 and TRBJ2-2, is NAGVMQNPRHLVRRRGQEARLRCSPMKGHSHVYWYRQLPEEGLKFMVYLQKENIIDESGMPKERFSAEFPKEGPSILRIQQVVRGDSAAYFCASSPPSGGAGGELFFGEGSRLTVL.

The chain links TRBV7-6 to TRBJ1-1; D gene uncertain. V gave up 1 base and J gave up 5 bases, with 14 bases separating them. Germline CDR1 reads SGHVS; CDR2 reads FNYEAQ. The CDR3 is 15 amino acids. CDR3 amino acids: CASSLGGGPDTEAFF. CDR3 nucleotide sequence: TGTGCCAGCAGCTTAGGAGGAGGGCCGGATACTGAAGCTTTCTTT.

The V gene is TRBV5-6, the J gene TRBJ2-3; D is undetermined. Germline V gene data show CDR1 as SGHDT and CDR2 as YYEEEE. The CDR3 totals 12 residues. The V and J ends lost 1 base and 6 bases respectively, with 6 bases between them. Here the CDR3 DNA reads TGTGCCAGCAGCTTGAGCCGCGATACGCAGTATTTT. Its protein product is CASSLSRDTQYF.

The chain combines TRBV2 with TRBJ2-7, with 10 bases aligning to TRBD1. With 9 bases clipped from V and 5 bases from J, the junction kept 4 bases outside the gene matches. CDR1 SNHLY and CDR2 FYNNEI come from the germline V gene. The CDR3 runs to 12 residues. The CDR3 DNA reads as TGTGCCAGTAGGGACAGGGGACACGAGCAGTACTTC. This encodes CASRDRGHEQYF.

This clone was detected a few times. The V and J genes are TRBV5-1 and TRBJ1-1; D is undetermined. The CDR3 runs to 14 residues. Germline lookup yields CDR1 SGHRS and CDR2 YFSETQ. V shed 0 bases and J shed 1 base, with 7 bases lying between them. CDR3 protein: CASSLGSENTEAFF. The DNA for the CDR3 is TGCGCCAGCAGCTTGGGCTCGGAGAACACTGAAGCTTTCTTT.

The rearrangement links TRBV5-6 to TRBJ2-5, with D unresolved. From germline, CDR1 is SGHDT and CDR2 YYEEEE. CDR3 length: 14 amino acids. Trimming stripped 4 bases from V and 4 bases from J, with 14 bases between. CDR3 sequence (DNA): TGTGCCAGCAGCCTGATGGAGCTACTAGAGACCCAGTACTTC. It is translated as CASSLMELLETQYF.

The CDR3 DNA sequence: TGTGCCAGCAGCTTACCGCAGGGAGCGGATGAAAAACTGTTTTTT. Translated, it gives CASSLPQGADEKLFF. This sequence joins TRBV7-9 and TRBJ1-4; tentative D call: TRBD1 (5 bases). Trimming shortened V by 2 bases and J by 6 bases, and 13 bases separated the two germline ends. Germline V CDR1 and CDR2: SEHNR, FQNEAQ (reference sequence). The CDR3 length is 15 residues.

This clone was counted a few times. V is TRBV21-1 and J is TRBJ1-1; whether TRBD1, the table's D call, matches the DNA was not checked. TRBV21-1 constitutes a pseudogene. The CDR3 contains 15 residues. The CDR3 loop reads CASSKDVDRGPFAFF. The CDR3 nucleotides are TGTGCCAGCAGCAAAGACGTCGACAGGGGGCCATTTGCTTTCTTT.

A single count supports this clone. The chain couples TRBV5-8 to TRBJ2-5; maybe TRBD2 (7 bases). The CDR3 is made up of 17 amino acids. Looked up from germline, CDR1 is SGHTS and CDR2 is YDEGEE. V gave up 2 bases and J gave up 0 bases, with 17 bases separating them. This CDR3 reads CASSFVRGGSYQETQYF. The CDR3 bases are TGTGCCAGCAGCTTCGTAAGGGGGGGATCGTACCAAGAGACCCAGTACTTC.

The J gene is TRBJ1-2, the V gene TRBV27, with D hard to call. V was trimmed by 3 bases and J by 0 bases, leaving 8 bases between them. Germline-derived CDR1 and CDR2 are MNHEY and SMNVEV (reference sequence). There are 14 residues in the CDR3. The CDR3 coding sequence is TGTGCCAGCAGTTTGTCAAGGGCTAACTATGGCTACACCTTC. This gives the protein CASSLSRANYGYTF.

Notes on this clone: The germline gene is not matched at one end of the junction; a read error may be the cause. This chain joins TRBV6-1 and TRBJ1-5; the match to TRBD1 covers 9 bases. The CDR3 totals 15 residues. Germline values: CDR1 MNHNS, CDR2 SASEGT. The CDR3 is CASSPGQGSSQPQHF. DNA for the CDR3: TGTGCCAGCAGTCCGGGACAGGGCAGCAGTCAGCCCCAGCATTTT.

The chain carries TRBV30 and TRBJ1-3; D gene ambiguous. V was cut by 1 base and J by 5 bases, with 9 bases left in between. The length of the CDR3 is 13 residues. Per the germline V gene, CDR1 is GTSNPN and CDR2 is SVGIG (reference sequence). The CDR3 region has the DNA TGTGCCTGGAGTGCCAGCGACCGAAACACCATATATTTT. It encodes CAWSASDRNTIYF.

The chain is built from TRBV25-1 and TRBJ2-3; D remains unclear. The ends were cut back, 5 bases at V and 5 bases at J, with 11 bases in the middle. Per germline, CDR1 MGHDK and CDR2 SYGVNS. There are 13 residues in the CDR3. The CDR3 sequence is CASSQRQVDTQYF. CDR3 nucleotides: TGTGCCAGCAGTCAAAGACAAGTAGATACGCAGTATTTT.

The J gene is TRBJ1-2, the V gene TRBV7-2, with D uncertain. The V gene lost 5 bases and the J gene lost 1 base, with 14 bases spanning the gap. Germline assignment: CDR1 SGHTA and CDR2 FQGNSA. The CDR3 is made up of 15 amino acids. The CDR3 region is CASSLRGVDNYGYTF. Written as DNA, the CDR3 is TGTGCCAGCAGCCTCCGCGGAGTGGATAACTATGGCTACACCTTC.

This clone came up a few times. The chain links TRBV4-3 to TRBJ1-3, with D uncertain. CDR3 length: 14 amino acids. The V end lost 0 bases, the J end lost 3 bases, and 6 bases lay between the germline ends. Germline assignment: CDR1 LGHNA and CDR2 YSLEER. The CDR3 here is CASSQDFNGNTIYF. In nucleotides, the CDR3 is TGCGCCAGCAGCCAAGATTTTAATGGAAACACCATATATTTT.

This chain uses TRBV7-8 with TRBJ2-7; TRBD1 aligns across 7 bases. With 3 bases clipped from V and 4 bases from J, the junction kept 9 bases outside the gene matches. The CDR3 length is 15 residues. In germline, CDR1 is SGHVS, CDR2 FQNEAQ. The CDR3 nucleotides are TGTGCCAGCAGCTTCTCCGGGACAGTAGAATACGAGCAGTACTTC. Protein: CASSFSGTVEYEQYF.

As concerns this clone: One junction end does not reproduce the germline sequence, and a read error may be involved. This chain uses TRBV7-7 with TRBJ2-1; D is undetermined. Germline V gene sequence: CDR1 SSHAT, CDR2 FNYEAQ (reference sequence). CDR3 length equals 16 residues. The CDR3 bases are TGTGCTAGCAGCTTAGGACCACAGAGCTCCTACAATGAGCAGTTCTTC. This translates into CASSLGPQSSYNEQFF.

In its sample, this clone was seen a few times. The rearrangement joins TRBV11-2 to TRBJ1-4; D not resolved. CDR1 SGHAT and CDR2 FQNNGV come from the germline V gene. This CDR3 spans 12 amino acids. The germline V and J ends were trimmed by 2 bases and 8 bases, with 6 bases remaining between them. The CDR3 DNA reads as TGTGCCAGCAGCTTACTCAGGGAAAAACTGTTTTTT. This encodes CASSLLREKLFF. Supplemented by reference TRBV11-2 and TRBJ1-4, the full variable domain reads EAGVAQSPRYKIIEKRQSVAFWCNPISGHATLYWYQQILGQGPKLLIQFQNNGVVDDSQLPKDRFSAERLKGVDSTLKIQPAKLEDSAVYLCASSLLREKLFFGSGTQLSVL.

This chain uses TRBV9 with TRBJ2-7; either TRBD1 or TRBD2 may supply D (5 bases each). The CDR3 consists of 14 residues. The germline gives CDR1 SGDLS, CDR2 YYNGEE. The V and J ends lost 3 bases and 3 bases respectively, with 13 bases between them. In DNA form, the CDR3 reads TGTGCCAGCAGCGCAGGGACGACGAACTACGAGCAGTACTTC. Residues: CASSAGTTNYEQYF.

V and J are TRBV6-5 and TRBJ1-2; no firm D call. CDR1 and CDR2 from the germline V gene are MNHEY and SVGAGI. V was cut by 7 bases and J by 5 bases, with 17 bases left in between. The CDR3 is 14 amino acids. This CDR3 is CASKLKRTGYGYTF. The CDR3 DNA is TGTGCCAGCAAACTCAAGAGGACGGGGTATGGCTACACCTTC.

The chain couples TRBV12-5 to TRBJ2-1, with no clear D. Germline values: CDR1 LGHNT, CDR2 FRNRAP. The V end was cut by 9 bases, the J end by 2 bases, with 17 bases between. The CDR3 consists of 15 residues. CDR3 DNA: TGTGCTAGCGGAGAGAGCCGCGGAACCTACAATGAGCAGTTCTTC. Its translation is CASGESRGTYNEQFF.

J is TRBJ1-4 and V is TRBV30, with 8 bases that match TRBD1. The germline V gene has CDR1 GTSNPN and CDR2 SVGIG (reference sequence). The V gene end was trimmed by 2 bases and the J gene end by 12 bases; junction bases not matched to a gene: 2. There are 11 residues in the CDR3. The CDR3 DNA is TGTGCCTGGAGTAAACAGGGGGAACTGTTTTTT. Translation gives CAWSKQGELFF.

This chain joins TRBV11-2 and TRBJ2-7; no definite D call. Germline CDR1 is SGHAT and CDR2 is FQNNGV. V was shortened by 4 bases and J by 5 bases, with 9 bases between the two germline ends. The CDR3 covers 12 residues. The CDR3, as DNA: TGTGCCAGCAGCTCCACGTCCCACGAGCAGTACTTC. Its translation is CASSSTSHEQYF.

This clone has just a few counts. The chain joins TRBV6-5 to TRBJ2-7, with 9 bases lining up with TRBD2. CDR3 length: 14 residues. Germline V lookup: CDR1 MNHEY, CDR2 SVGAGI. V lost 5 bases and J lost 3; bases outside the gene matches: 5. The CDR3 sequence: CASSRAGGDYEQYF. The CDR3 DNA reads TGTGCCAGCAGTCGAGCGGGGGGTGACTACGAGCAGTACTTC.

The CDR3 loop reads CSVWTGAEAFF. As DNA, the CDR3 is TGCAGCGTTTGGACAGGGGCTGAAGCTTTCTTT. The chain employs TRBV29-1 and TRBJ1-1; 9 bases are shared with TRBD1. Germline-derived CDR1 and CDR2 are SQVTM and ANQGSEA. V shed 5 bases, J shed 6 bases, and the junction held 1 base outside the gene matches. This CDR3 spans 11 amino acids.

The chain uses TRBV5-1 and TRBJ2-7; 8 nucleotides line up with TRBD2. The trim removed 4 bases at V and 2 bases at J, leaving 8 bases unmatched. The CDR3 totals 15 residues. Germline-derived CDR1 and CDR2 are SGHRS and YFSETQ. The CDR3 DNA reads as TGCGCCAGCAGCCATGGGACTAGTACTACCTACGAGCAGTACTTC. Protein product: CASSHGTSTTYEQYF.

This chain connects TRBV7-7 to TRBJ2-5, with a weak D call TRBD2 (5 bases). The CDR3 spans 13 residues. Germline V gives CDR1 SSHAT, CDR2 FNYEAQ (reference sequence). The CDR3 sequence: CASAGGNQETQYF. The CDR3 DNA is TGTGCTAGTGCGGGCGGTAACCAAGAGACCCAGTACTTC.

The rearrangement links TRBV9 to TRBJ2-2, with a weak D call TRBD2 (6 bases). The V end lost 1 base, the J end lost 5 bases, and 12 bases lay between the germline ends. Germline V lookup: CDR1 SGDLS, CDR2 YYNGEE. The CDR3 is made up of 15 amino acids. CDR3 residues: CASSVRTGVTGELFF. The CDR3 DNA reads TGTGCCAGCAGCGTAAGGACGGGGGTAACCGGGGAGCTGTTTTTT.

The chain carries TRBV18 and TRBJ1-5; D is ambiguous. CDR3 size: 17 residues. The V end was cut by 0 bases, the J end by 0 bases, with 12 bases between. Germline V CDR1 and CDR2: KGHSH, LQKENI. The CDR3 nucleotides are TGTGCCAGCTCACCACCGTTCCAGTCTAATAGCAATCAGCCCCAGCATTTT. It translates to CASSPPFQSNSNQPQHF.

The J gene is TRBJ1-4, the V gene TRBV7-9, with D maybe TRBD1 (5 bases). Deletions cut 5 bases from V and 7 bases from J, with 11 bases between. CDR1 is SEHNR, CDR2 FQNEAQ, per germline (reference sequence). CDR3 length: 13 amino acids. This CDR3 is CASSRDAGEKLFF. The CDR3 nucleotides are TGTGCCAGCAGCCGGGACGCAGGTGAAAAACTGTTTTTT.